A single sample is the source of the 26 T cell receptor beta chains below, sequenced in a study of T cells in Graves' hyperthyroidism and ophthalmopathy. Amplified regions were TCR beta CDR3 sequences from RNA transcripts. HTBI primers drove first-round RT-PCR of the TCR CDR3. TCRdb reanalysed the multiplex PCR reads using MiXCR and keeps one entry per CDR3 protein. This sample has roughly 380,000 distinct CDR3 sequences; approximately 15% occur once, and the top ten carry 11%. Sequencing was carried out using blood. These receptors all come from an older woman with Graves' hyperthyroidism.

J is TRBJ2-3 and V is TRBV20-1, with 8 bases identical to TRBD2. CDR3 length equals 14 residues. V dropped 4 bases and J dropped 6; count of bases not matched to a gene: 9. Per germline, CDR1 DFQATT and CDR2 SNEGSKA (reference sequence). CDR3 region: CSATGLARRDTQYF. DNA for the CDR3: TGCAGTGCTACAGGACTAGCCCGCCGGGATACGCAGTATTTT.

Only a few counts were recorded for this clonotype. The J gene is TRBJ1-1, the V gene TRBV29-1; 7 bases are shared with TRBD1. The CDR3 is 15 residues long. V shed 7 bases and J 0 bases; nucleotides not matched to a gene: 11. The germline V gene encodes CDR1 SQVTM and CDR2 ANQGSEA. CDR3 nucleotides: TGCAGCGCCAAAACGGTGACAGGGATGAACACTGAAGCTTTCTTT. It specifies CSAKTVTGMNTEAFF.

This clonotype was recorded a few times. This chain joins TRBV28 and TRBJ1-2, with D perhaps matching TRBD1 (5 bases). The germline V gene encodes CDR1 MDHEN and CDR2 SYDVKM. Trimming cost V 5 bases and J 5 bases, with 21 bases left between them. The CDR3 covers 16 residues. In DNA, the CDR3 is TGTGCCAGCAGTATGGGGGGTGTGGGCCCCGTTTATGGCTACACCTTC. Translating gives CASSMGGVGPVYGYTF.

This clonotype was detected only a few times. V usage is TRBV5-8 and J usage is TRBJ1-2; D is perhaps TRBD1 (5 bases). Trimming removed 6 bases at V and 4 bases at J, with 13 bases between. CDR1 is SGHTS, CDR2 YDEGEE, per germline. This CDR3 region has 13 residues. The CDR3 is CASTSGGGYGYTF. The CDR3 DNA reads TGTGCCAGCACCTCCGGTGGGGGCTATGGCTACACCTTC.

This clonotype was detected ten times or more. DNA for the CDR3: TGTGCCATCAGCATGGGGGCGAGGGCCAACACTGAAGCTTTCTTT. The encoded protein is CAISMGARANTEAFF. The gene calls are TRBV10-3 and TRBJ1-1, with D tentatively TRBD1 (6 bases). CDR1 and CDR2 (germline): ENHRY, SYGVKD. There are 15 residues in the CDR3. Deletions cut 6 bases from V and 2 bases from J, with 16 bases between.

This clonotype was counted many times. This chain uses TRBV5-5 with TRBJ2-2, with D unclear. Germline assignment: CDR1 SGHKS and CDR2 YYEKEE (reference sequence). Between the trimmed V and J ends, which lost 2 bases and 0 bases, there was a span of 11 bases. CDR3 size: 16 residues. CDR3 DNA: TGTGCCAGCAGCTTACGCCAGGCTCCGAACACCGGGGAGCTGTTTTTT. The encoded protein is CASSLRQAPNTGELFF. The entire variable domain, with the rest obtained from reference TRBV5-5 and TRBJ2-2, is as follows: DAGVTQSPTHLIKTRGQQVTLRCSPISGHKSVSWYQQVLGQGPQFIFQYYEKEERGRGNFPDRFSARQFPNYSSELNVNALLLGDSALYLCASSLRQAPNTGELFFGEGSRLTVL.

This clonotype was seen repeatedly, ten times or more. The chain uses TRBV10-3 and TRBJ1-2; D is perhaps TRBD1 (5 bases). The CDR3 spans 15 residues. Germline lookup yields CDR1 ENHRY and CDR2 SYGVKD. V dropped 2 bases and J dropped 0 bases, with 10 bases sitting between them. As DNA, the CDR3 is TGTGCCATCAGTGAGGGGGCTGGATCTAACTATGGCTACACCTTC. Translated, it gives CAISEGAGSNYGYTF.

The table lists this clonotype with many counts. The CDR3 DNA reads as TGCAGCGTTGAAAAGCACAGGGTCGGCTCCCTCTACGAGCAGTACTTC. Translating gives CSVEKHRVGSLYEQYF. The chain is built from TRBV29-1 and TRBJ2-7; TRBD1 might be the D (6 bases). Germline assignment: CDR1 SQVTM and CDR2 ANQGSEA. V lost 2 bases and J 3 bases, leaving 20 bases between the germline ends. The CDR3 contains 16 residues.

The chain carries TRBV13 and TRBJ2-5; no clear D gene. The CDR3 loop spans 13 amino acids. Trimming took 5 bases from V and 9 from J, leaving 16 bases between them. The germline V gene has CDR1 PRHDT and CDR2 FYEKMQ (reference sequence). The CDR3 bases are TGTGCCAGCAGCCAGGACGGAACAAGGGCCCAGTACTTC. Translating gives CASSQDGTRAQYF.

This clonotype was recorded at least ten times. The chain uses TRBV27 and TRBJ2-7, with D possibly being TRBD1 or TRBD2 (5 bases each). V shed 6 bases and J shed 0 bases, with 12 bases lying between them. Germline loops: CDR1 MNHEY, CDR2 SMNVEV (reference sequence). The CDR3 loop spans 14 amino acids. CDR3 DNA sequence: TGTGCCAGCAGCGTACGGGACGGCTCCTACGAGCAGTACTTC. Translating it yields CASSVRDGSYEQYF.

In this sample, this clonotype turned up many times. The genes are TRBV7-9 and TRBJ1-2, with 7 nucleotides matching TRBD1. The CDR3 is 15 amino acids. The germline V gene has CDR1 SEHNR and CDR2 FQNEAQ (reference sequence). V lost 5 bases and J lost 8; bases outside the gene matches: 14. The CDR3 DNA sequence: TGTGCCAGCAGCCCAGGGGACAGCCATCCGGGAGGCTACACCTTC. Its protein product is CASSPGDSHPGGYTF.

This clonotype was seen more than once but under ten times. A much bigger clone sits one base away, suggesting this may be a read error. The genes are TRBV28 and TRBJ1-2; D remains unclear. V lost 8 bases to trimming and J lost 0 bases, with 13 bases between them. This CDR3 contains 14 residues. CDR1 MDHEN and CDR2 SYDVKM come from the germline V gene. The DNA of the CDR3 is TGTGCCAGCCAGCCGGGAACTGCTAACTATGGCTACACCTTC. This sequence encodes CASQPGTANYGYTF.

The table lists this clonotype with many counts. The chain combines TRBV3-1 with TRBJ2-1; tentatively, D is TRBD1 or TRBD2 (5 bases each). CDR1 and CDR2 from the germline V gene are LGHDT and YNNKEL (reference sequence). V lost 0 bases and J lost 8, with 11 bases in between. The CDR3 loop spans 14 amino acids. In DNA form, the CDR3 reads TGTGCCAGCAGCCAAGACGGGGACGGGTATGAGCAGTTCTTC. Translated: CASSQDGDGYEQFF.

Concerning this clonotype itself: One base away lies a much larger clone, so this may be a sequencing read error. This chain uses TRBV28 with TRBJ2-5, with D possibly TRBD1 on 6 matching bases. The CDR3 spans 14 residues. The V gene lost 5 bases and the J gene lost 7 bases, with 17 bases spanning the gap. The V gene's germline CDR1 is MDHEN and CDR2 SYDVKM. DNA of the CDR3: TGTGCCAGCAGTCCTCTGGCAGGGGAAGGGACCCAGTACTTC. It is translated as CASSPLAGEGTQYF.

This clonotype occurred many times. J is TRBJ2-1 and V is TRBV12-5; 11 bases are shared with TRBD2. V lost 2 bases and J lost 2; bases outside the gene matches: 2. Germline assignment: CDR1 LGHNT and CDR2 FRNRAP. This CDR3 region has 16 residues. CDR3 bases: TGTGCTAGTGGTTTGAGACTAGCGGGAACCTACAATGAGCAGTTCTTC. It codes for CASGLRLAGTYNEQFF.

This clonotype was counted a few times. The CDR3 loop is CSVFGGIREASYEQYF. The CDR3 nucleotides are TGCAGCGTTTTCGGGGGAATCCGGGAGGCCTCCTACGAGCAGTACTTC. V and J are TRBV29-1 and TRBJ2-7; 7 bases line up with TRBD2. CDR3 length equals 16 residues. Germline V gives CDR1 SQVTM, CDR2 ANQGSEA. Trimming at V came to 5 bases and at J to 0 bases, leaving 13 bases not matched to a gene.

This clonotype was seen at least ten times. The chain is built from TRBV11-3 and TRBJ1-1; D remains unclear. This CDR3 comprises 15 residues. Germline V gives CDR1 SGHNT, CDR2 YENEEA. The germline V and J ends were trimmed by 0 bases and 3 bases, with 11 bases remaining between them. The DNA of the CDR3 is TGTGCCAGCAGCTTAGAGCAGAACCCCTACACTGAAGCTTTCTTT. It specifies CASSLEQNPYTEAFF.

This clonotype appeared many times. This chain links TRBV11-1 with TRBJ1-2; D gene unclear. V was cut by 1 base and J by 5 bases, with 14 bases left in between. CDR1 is SGHAT, CDR2 FQDESV, per germline (reference sequence). The CDR3 consists of 15 residues. The chain's CDR3 is CASSLGGIPWYGYTF. DNA of the CDR3: TGTGCCAGCAGCTTAGGAGGGATACCATGGTATGGCTACACCTTC. Based on the CDR3 plus reference TRBV11-1 and TRBJ1-2, the full variable domain is EAEVAQSPRYKITEKSQAVAFWCDPISGHATLYWYRQILGQGPELLVQFQDESVVDDSQLPKDRFSAERLKGVDSTLKIQPAELGDSAMYLCASSLGGIPWYGYTFGSGTRLTVV.

The chain carries TRBV20-1 and TRBJ1-1; D not resolved. Germline values: CDR1 DFQATT, CDR2 SNEGSKA (reference sequence). The ends were cut back, 1 base at V and 3 bases at J, with 9 bases in the middle. This CDR3 comprises 13 residues. The CDR3 region is CSARAGEDTEAFF. CDR3 nucleotide sequence: TGCAGTGCTAGAGCTGGGGAAGACACTGAAGCTTTCTTT.

Ten or more counts support this clonotype. The V and J genes are TRBV5-5 and TRBJ2-2; the D is unclear. Germline CDR1 SGHKS, CDR2 YYEKEE (reference sequence). The ends were cut back, 2 bases at V and 7 bases at J, with 12 bases in the middle. The CDR3 runs to 14 residues. The CDR3 sequence is CASSLTGRGGELFF. CDR3 nucleotide sequence: TGTGCCAGCAGCTTAACGGGTCGAGGCGGGGAGCTGTTTTTT.

The chain links TRBV6-1 to TRBJ2-1, with 13 bases lining up with TRBD2. Trimming at V came to 5 bases and at J to 7 bases, leaving 14 bases not matched to a gene. The CDR3 spans 18 residues. CDR1 and CDR2 (germline): MNHNS, SASEGT. The CDR3 region has the DNA TGTGCCAGCAGTACCAGGACTAGCGGGAGTTTCGTAGAGAATGAGCAGTTCTTC. This translates into CASSTRTSGSFVENEQFF.

This clonotype has just a few counts. The CDR3 reads CASSQGGRAESEQFF. The CDR3 bases are TGTGCCAGCAGCCAAGGAGGGAGGGCCGAGAGTGAGCAGTTCTTC. The chain couples TRBV3-1 to TRBJ2-1; 7 positions agree with TRBD2. The CDR3 is 15 residues long. V gave up 1 base and J gave up 9 bases; unmatched junction bases: 9. Germline assignment: CDR1 LGHDT and CDR2 YNNKEL (reference sequence).

This clonotype was found many times. This chain links TRBV12-3 or TRBV12-4 with TRBJ2-1; possibly TRBD2 for D (5 bases). Deletions cut 6 bases from V and 8 bases from J, with 11 bases between. This CDR3 has 12 residues. CDR3 amino acids: CASRRVDDEQFF. The CDR3 DNA is TGTGCCAGCAGGCGGGTCGACGATGAGCAGTTCTTC.

The chain is built from TRBV3-1 and TRBJ1-1; D is uncertain. Deletions cut 1 base from V and 10 bases from J, with 10 bases between. This CDR3 is 12 amino acids long. In germline, CDR1 is LGHDT, CDR2 YNNKEL (reference sequence). CDR3 in amino acids: CASSQVAGLAFF. For the CDR3, the DNA is TGTGCCAGCAGCCAAGTTGCAGGTTTAGCTTTCTTT.

This clonotype was recorded many times. The gene calls are TRBV7-9 and TRBJ2-5; 8 nucleotides align to TRBD2. Germline-derived CDR1 and CDR2 are SEHNR and FQNEAQ (reference sequence). The CDR3 contains 13 residues. Losses at the gene ends were 8 bases for V and 5 bases for J; bases not matched to a gene: 7. The CDR3 sequence: CASSGTRRETQYF. DNA for the CDR3: TGTGCCAGCTCCGGGACTAGGCGTGAGACCCAGTACTTC.

In this sample, this clonotype turned up many times. V and J are TRBV11-2 and TRBJ2-1; D is unclear. CDR3 size: 13 residues. Germline CDR1 is SGHAT and CDR2 is FQNNGV. Trimming removed 3 bases from V and 3 bases from J, with 6 bases in between. The CDR3 DNA follows: TGTGCCAGCAGCTTCCAGATCTACAATGAGCAGTTCTTC. Protein product: CASSFQIYNEQFF.